These 9 T cell receptor beta chains share one sample of origin, sequenced in a study of identical twins. Using its own MiXCR run on the 5' RACE reads, TCRdb lists one record per CDR3 protein. This table has under 1 million distinct CDR3 sequences, approximately 13% appearing once. This sample also appeared in a second study, on yellow fever vaccine responses in identical twins.

Sequencing was carried out using PBMCs. The receptor set was obtained from a woman aged 18 to 35 in good health.

This clonotype appeared a few times. The V call is TRBV2, the J call TRBJ2-3; 13 bases agree with TRBD2. The CDR3 runs to 16 residues. The germline V gene encodes CDR1 SNHLY and CDR2 FYNNEI. V dropped 1 base and J dropped 5; count of bases not matched to a gene: 3. The CDR3 sequence: CASSEGLAGGRDTQYF. The CDR3 DNA sequence: TGTGCCAGCAGTGAAGGACTAGCGGGAGGACGAGATACGCAGTATTTT.

This clonotype has at least ten counts. This chain connects TRBV12-3 or TRBV12-4 to TRBJ2-3; 11 bases fit TRBD2. Germline trimming cut 8 bases from V and 4 bases from J; bases unmatched to any gene: 5. The CDR3 consists of 14 residues. For the CDR3, the DNA is TGTGCCAGCCCGCCGGGACTAGCGGCAGATACGCAGTATTTT. It is translated as CASPPGLAADTQYF.

This clonotype was seen only a few times. The rearrangement joins TRBV7-2 to TRBJ1-5; D ambiguous. The V gene lost 5 bases and the J gene lost 5 bases, with 13 bases spanning the gap. Per the germline V gene, CDR1 is SGHTA and CDR2 is FQGNSA. The CDR3 extends over 14 amino acids. CDR3 amino acids: CASSPVGPDQPQHF. Written as DNA, the CDR3 is TGTGCCAGCAGCCCCGTGGGTCCAGATCAGCCCCAGCATTTT.

This clonotype was detected ten times or more. This chain connects TRBV28 to TRBJ2-7; 9 bases are a match to TRBD2. J lost 6 bases, V lost 2 bases, and 5 bases had no gene match. This CDR3 spans 14 amino acids. Germline V CDR1 and CDR2: MDHEN, SYDVKM. Here the CDR3 reads CASSLQREVSEQYF. CDR3 in DNA: TGTGCCAGCAGTTTACAGCGGGAGGTCTCCGAGCAGTACTTC.

V usage is TRBV14 and J usage is TRBJ2-7, with D uncertain. The CDR3 is 12 residues long. V was shortened by 5 bases and J by 4 bases, with 9 bases between the two germline ends. Germline loops: CDR1 SGHDN, CDR2 FVKESK. The CDR3 nucleotides read TGTGCCAGCAGCAGAAACTTGTACGAGCAGTACTTC. Translated: CASSRNLYEQYF.

This clonotype turned up a few times. V is TRBV6-4 and J is TRBJ2-2; 9 bases are a match to TRBD1. Germline V gene sequence: CDR1 MRHNA, CDR2 SNTAGT. V gave up 3 bases and J gave up 0 bases; unmatched junction bases: 2. The CDR3 contains 16 residues. This CDR3 is CASSEQGASNTGELFF. Here the CDR3 DNA reads TGTGCCAGCAGTGAACAGGGGGCATCGAACACCGGGGAGCTGTTTTTT.

The J gene is TRBJ2-6, the V gene TRBV20-1; weak D call: TRBD1 (6 bases). Germline V CDR1 and CDR2: DFQATT, SNEGSKA (reference sequence). The CDR3 has 16 amino acids. V gave up 2 bases and J gave up 0 bases, with 11 bases separating them. The CDR3 sequence: CSARSAGVSGANVLTF. Written as DNA, the CDR3 is TGCAGTGCTAGATCCGCAGGGGTCTCTGGGGCCAACGTCCTGACTTTC.

The chain uses TRBV6-1 and TRBJ2-3; D unclear. The CDR3 runs to 15 residues. The germline gives CDR1 MNHNS, CDR2 SASEGT. V was clipped by 4 bases and J by 6 bases, with 17 bases between them. The CDR3: CASSGRDKGRDTQYF. CDR3 sequence (DNA): TGTGCCAGCAGTGGAAGGGATAAAGGCCGGGATACGCAGTATTTT.

This clonotype was seen a handful of times. The rearrangement uses TRBV11-2 and TRBJ2-7, with TRBD2 matching 7 bases. The ends lost 5 bases at V and 2 bases at J; junction bases unmatched: 3. Germline V gene sequence: CDR1 SGHAT, CDR2 FQNNGV. This CDR3 region has 13 residues. For the CDR3, the DNA is TGTGCCAGCAGCCACGGACTAGCCTACGAGCAGTACGTC. It yields the protein CASSHGLAYEQYV.